A selection of T cell receptor beta chains follows, all from one sample in a study of blood T cell repertoires in COVID-19. The assay was immunoSEQ multiplex PCR, and TCRdb's table has in-frame clones only and misses some. The table has around 100,000 clones, 80% to 90% seen once. Input material: peripheral blood. The receptors here all came from a man in his forties or fifties with acute or convalescent COVID-19. The CDR3 runs from the conserved cysteine through the conserved F or W. The D gene is left open where the match is weak. Rows give clone size only sometimes, using once, few, many, or a class for an expanded clone.

abundance	v_gene	j_gene	d_gene	CDR3aa	CDR3nt
.	TRBV6-5	TRBJ2-3	.	CASGGAGDTDTQYF	TGTGCCAGCGGGGGGGCGGGGGACACAGATACGCAGTATTTT
.	TRBV9	TRBJ2-3	TRBD1	CASSEWDSPTDTQYF	TGTGCCAGCAGCGAATGGGACAGCCCCACAGATACGCAGTATTTT
.	TRBV5-1	TRBJ2-6	.	CASSFPLTQGANVLTF	TGCGCCAGCAGCTTCCCCTTGACACAAGGGGCCAACGTCCTGACTTTC
few	TRBV2	TRBJ1-6	TRBD1	CASSGGTGAVGSPLHF	TGTGCCAGCAGTGGGGGGACAGGGGCGGTAGGCTCACCCCTCCACTTT
.	TRBV6-1	TRBJ2-7	.	CASSDQWAGPFEQYF	TGTGCCAGCAGTGATCAGTGGGCGGGGCCCTTTGAGCAGTACTTC
.	TRBV9	TRBJ1-5	.	CASSIPDGGTGQPQHF	TGTGCCAGCAGCATTCCCGACGGGGGAACTGGGCAGCCCCAGCATTTT
.	TRBV6-5	TRBJ2-7	TRBD1	CASRRQGAYEQYF	TGTGCCAGCAGAAGACAGGGGGCCTACGAGCAGTACTTC
.	TRBV5-1	TRBJ2-3	.	CASSLGNTGHPTDTQYF	TGCGCCAGCAGCTTGGGAAACACGGGACACCCCACAGATACGCAGTATTTT
.	TRBV5-1	TRBJ2-2	.	CASSMGAGTNTGELFF	TGCGCCAGCAGTATGGGGGCAGGGACGAACACCGGGGAGCTGTTTTTT
.	TRBV9	TRBJ2-1	TRBD2	CASSVVASGYNEQFF	TGTGCCAGCAGCGTAGTGGCTAGCGGCTACAATGAGCAGTTCTTC
once	TRBV28	TRBJ1-2	TRBD1	CASRTTGTDYGYTF	TGTGCCAGCAGAACGACCGGGACAGACTATGGCTACACCTTC
.	TRBV4-1	TRBJ2-1	TRBD2	CASSHQPGLADHNEQFF	TGCGCCAGCAGCCATCAACCGGGACTAGCGGACCACAATGAGCAGTTCTTC
.	TRBV28	TRBJ2-7	.	CASTISGEQYF	TGTGCCAGCACAATTTCGGGAGAGCAGTACTTC
.	TRBV6-6	TRBJ2-3	.	CASSVPGGPTDTQYF	TGTGCCAGCAGCGTTCCCGGAGGGCCGACAGATACGCAGTATTTT
.	TRBV18	TRBJ1-1	.	CASSPPLGTTMNTEAFF	TGTGCCAGCTCACCACCCCTAGGGACAACAATGAACACTGAAGCTTTCTTT
.	TRBV6-5	TRBJ1-2	.	CASSYSDSGSYGYTF	TGTGCCAGCAGTTACTCAGACTCCGGGAGCTACGGCTACACCTTC
.	TRBV19	TRBJ1-6	.	CASSWDNRNSPLHF	TGTGCCAGTAGCTGGGACAACCGTAATTCACCCCTCCACTTT
.	TRBV12-3/TRBV12-4	TRBJ2-2	.	CASRQMNTGELFF	TGTGCCAGCAGGCAGATGAACACCGGGGAGCTGTTTTTT
.	TRBV5-1	TRBJ2-7	.	CASSYPGTVSYEQYF	TGCGCCAGCAGCTACCCTGGGACTGTCTCCTACGAGCAGTACTTC
few	TRBV4-1	TRBJ1-6	TRBD1	CASSPRQGANSPLHF	TGCGCCAGCAGCCCAAGACAGGGGGCAAATTCACCCCTCCACTTT
.	TRBV25-1	TRBJ1-6	.	CASSRGGNSPLHF	TGTGCCAGCAGTCGAGGGGGTAATTCACCCCTCCACTTT
.	TRBV6-5	TRBJ1-2	.	CASKLAGVSNYGYTF	TGTGCCAGCAAATTGGCAGGGGTGTCTAACTATGGCTACACCTTC
.	TRBV9	TRBJ1-3	TRBD1	CASSVQGARSGNTIYF	TGTGCCAGCAGCGTACAGGGGGCACGCTCTGGAAACACCATATATTTT
.	TRBV18	TRBJ2-3	TRBD2	CASSQQRGGTDTQYF	TGTGCCAGCTCACAACAGCGGGGGGGTACAGATACGCAGTATTTT
.	TRBV9	TRBJ2-3	.	CASSALATDTQYF	TGTGCCAGCAGCGCCCTGGCCACAGATACGCAGTATTTT
.	TRBV5-1	TRBJ2-7	TRBD2	CASSLAPGSGTSGYEQYF	TGCGCCAGCAGCTTGGCTCCGGGCTCCGGGACTAGCGGGTACGAGCAGTACTTC
few	TRBV6-6	TRBJ2-1	.	CASSYSTRAGLSEQFF	TGTGCCAGCAGTTACTCGACTCGGGCGGGCCTGAGTGAGCAGTTCTTC
.	TRBV5-1	TRBJ2-3	.	CASSLRLGRGDTQYF	TGCGCCAGCAGCTTGAGGCTAGGCAGAGGCGATACGCAGTATTTT
.	TRBV18	TRBJ2-5	.	CASSETLQETQYF	TGTGCCAGCTCAGAGACACTCCAAGAGACCCAGTACTTC
.	TRBV5-1	TRBJ1-3	TRBD1	CASSLRGQGTGNTIYF	TGTGCCAGCAGTTTAAGGGGACAGGGGACTGGAAACACCATATATTTT
.	TRBV7-2	TRBJ2-5	TRBD2	CASSVRLAGGRRGQETQYF	TGTGCCAGCAGCGTCCGACTAGCGGGAGGGAGGAGGGGCCAAGAGACCCAGTACTTC
.	TRBV3-1/TRBV3-2	TRBJ2-2	.	CASSQVRAGELFF	TGTGCCAGCAGCCAAGTGAGGGCCGGGGAGCTGTTTTTT
.	TRBV6-5	TRBJ2-1	TRBD2	CASSYRREVNNEQFF	TGTGCCAGCAGTTACCGGCGGGAGGTAAATAATGAGCAGTTCTTC
.	TRBV9	TRBJ1-6	TRBD1	CASSVGSGTGGVNSPLHF	TGTGCCAGCAGCGTAGGGTCCGGGACAGGGGGCGTGAATTCACCCCTCCACTTT
.	TRBV28	TRBJ1-5	TRBD1	CASSFRDRHNQPQHF	TGTGCCAGCAGTTTCCGGGACAGGCACAATCAGCCCCAGCATTTT
.	TRBV6-6	TRBJ1-4	.	CASSYSNEKLFF	TGTGCCAGTTCGTATAGTAATGAAAAACTGTTTTTT
.	TRBV5-5	TRBJ2-7	.	CASSLGGTGNEQYF	TGTGCCAGCAGCTTGGGGGGAACAGGGAACGAGCAGTACTTC
.	TRBV21-1	TRBJ2-5	.	CASSGAGTSGQETQYF	TGTGCCAGCAGCGGGGCAGGGACTAGCGGCCAAGAGACCCAGTACTTC
.	TRBV6-5	TRBJ2-5	.	CASSFSGAGGETQYF	TGTGCCAGCAGTTTCTCTGGGGCTGGGGGCGAGACCCAGTACTTC